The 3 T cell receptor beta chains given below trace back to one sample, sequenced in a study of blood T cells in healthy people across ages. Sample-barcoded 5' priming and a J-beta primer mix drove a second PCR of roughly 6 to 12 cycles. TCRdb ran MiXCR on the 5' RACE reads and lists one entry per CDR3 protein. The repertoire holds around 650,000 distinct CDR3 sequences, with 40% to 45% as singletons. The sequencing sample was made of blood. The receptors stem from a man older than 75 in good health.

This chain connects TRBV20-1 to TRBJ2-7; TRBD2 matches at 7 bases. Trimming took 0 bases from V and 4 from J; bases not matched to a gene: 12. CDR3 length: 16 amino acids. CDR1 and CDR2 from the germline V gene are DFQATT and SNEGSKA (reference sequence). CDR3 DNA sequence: TGCAGTGCTAGAGAGATGGGAAGCGGGGTCACTTACGAGCAGTACTTC. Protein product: CSAREMGSGVTYEQYF.

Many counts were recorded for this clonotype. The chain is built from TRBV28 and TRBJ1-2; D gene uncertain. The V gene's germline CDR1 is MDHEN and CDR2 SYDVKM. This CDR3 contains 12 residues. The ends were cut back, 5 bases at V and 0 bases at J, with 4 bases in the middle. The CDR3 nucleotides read TGTGCCAGCAGTGGTCCTAACTATGGCTACACCTTC. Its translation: CASSGPNYGYTF.

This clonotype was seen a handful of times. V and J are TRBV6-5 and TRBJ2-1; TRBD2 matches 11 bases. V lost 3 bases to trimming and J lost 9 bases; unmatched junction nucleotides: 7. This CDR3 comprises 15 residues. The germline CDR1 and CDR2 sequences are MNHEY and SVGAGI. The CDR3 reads CASSYYSGRAAEQFF. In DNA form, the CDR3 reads TGTGCCAGCAGTTATTATAGCGGGAGGGCAGCTGAGCAGTTCTTC.